Listed here are 14 T cell receptor beta chains from one sample, sequenced in a study of T cell clones after liver transplantation. Clones were read by immunoSEQ multiplex PCR, and TCRdb kept only the in-frame ones, dropping some. The sample has about 99,000 clones, around four fifths seen once. The material was CD4+ T cells from blood, obtained before liver transplant. The origin of the receptors is a human donor who received a liver transplant.

The chain is built from TRBV6-1 and TRBJ2-7; D may be TRBD2 (6 bases). CDR1 and CDR2 from the germline V gene are MNHNS and SASEGT. With 4 bases removed from V and 2 bases from J, the gap between germline ends came to 15 bases. The CDR3 consists of 15 residues. The CDR3 coding sequence is TGTGCCAGCAGTGTAGGCGGGGATCCTGCCTACGAGCAGTACTTC. It codes for CASSVGGDPAYEQYF.

The rearrangement joins TRBV30 to TRBJ1-5; the D is unclear. Trimming left V 7 bases short and J 8 bases short, with 18 bases between. The CDR3 contains 13 residues. CDR1 and CDR2 (germline): GTSNPN, SVGIG (reference sequence). The CDR3 here is CASSSGVGKPQHF. The CDR3 nucleotides read TGTGCCTCATCTAGCGGAGTAGGTAAGCCCCAGCATTTT.

The gene calls are TRBV29-1 and TRBJ2-1; no firm D call. Germline CDR1 reads SQVTM; CDR2 reads ANQGSEA. CDR3 length equals 14 residues. The V end lost 4 bases, the J end lost 3 bases, and 13 bases lay between the germline ends. For the CDR3, the DNA is TGCAGCGTTGGTTCAGGAGTAAGCTACAATGAGCAGTTCTTC. Its translation: CSVGSGVSYNEQFF.

This clone was observed a handful of times. The V gene is TRBV19, the J gene TRBJ1-1, with a possible D match to TRBD1 (5 bases). The CDR3 is 13 amino acids. V was clipped by 9 bases and J by 1 base, with 12 bases between them. CDR1 LNHDA and CDR2 SQIVND come from the germline V gene (reference sequence). CDR3 DNA sequence: TGTGCCAGCACCAGGGTGGGGAACACTGAAGCTTTCTTT. It is translated as CASTRVGNTEAFF.

The chain links TRBV7-2 to TRBJ2-5; tentative D call: TRBD1 (5 bases). V was pared by 7 bases and J by 1 base, with 10 bases between. Germline V gene lookup returns CDR1 SGHTA and CDR2 FQGNSA. The CDR3 is 13 residues long. The CDR3 protein is CASTLGAQETQYF. The CDR3 DNA reads TGTGCCAGCACCCTTGGGGCCCAAGAGACCCAGTACTTC.

The chain employs TRBV2 and TRBJ1-5, with D perhaps matching TRBD1 (6 bases). This CDR3 contains 15 residues. Trimming stripped 7 bases from V and 1 base from J, with 14 bases between. From germline, CDR1 is SNHLY and CDR2 FYNNEI. The CDR3 reads CASKGGEGSNQPQHF. The CDR3 nucleotides read TGTGCCAGCAAAGGGGGGGAGGGAAGCAATCAGCCCCAGCATTTT.

This clone was counted many times. The chain joins TRBV28 to TRBJ2-7; D gene ambiguous. CDR3 length: 16 residues. Trimming removed 3 bases at V and 0 bases at J, with 15 bases between. Germline V lookup: CDR1 MDHEN, CDR2 SYDVKM. The CDR3 sequence: CASSLGPDGSSYEQYF. Here the CDR3 DNA reads TGTGCCAGCAGTTTGGGCCCGGACGGGTCCTCCTACGAGCAGTACTTC.

V is TRBV6-1 and J is TRBJ1-4; maybe TRBD1 (6 bases). CDR1 is MNHNS, CDR2 SASEGT, per germline. This CDR3 has 15 amino acids. Trimming left V 4 bases short and J 7 bases short, with 16 bases between. CDR3 amino acids: CASSGLQGLTEKLFF. The CDR3 region has the DNA TGTGCCAGCAGTGGGCTACAGGGACTAACTGAAAAACTGTTTTTT.

The genes are TRBV30 and TRBJ2-2; the D is unclear. V lost 4 bases, J lost 3 bases, and 6 bases lay in between. CDR1 GTSNPN and CDR2 SVGIG come from the germline V gene (reference sequence). CDR3 length equals 12 residues. The CDR3 coding sequence is TGTGCCTGGACCAGAGACACCGGGGAGCTGTTTTTT. It is translated as CAWTRDTGELFF.

The V and J genes are TRBV5-4 and TRBJ2-7; a possible D gene is TRBD2 (5 bases). The V end was cut by 4 bases, the J end by 2 bases, with 19 bases between. The germline gives CDR1 SGHNT, CDR2 YYREEE (reference sequence). The CDR3 sequence is 16 residues long. CDR3 in amino acids: CASSPQSRAVAYEQYF. DNA for the CDR3: TGTGCCAGCAGCCCCCAGTCGAGAGCGGTCGCCTACGAGCAGTACTTC. Using reference TRBV5-4 and TRBJ2-7 for the parts outside the CDR3, the full variable domain is ETGVTQSPTHLIKTRGQQVTLRCSSQSGHNTVSWYQQALGQGPQFIFQYYREEENGRGNFPPRFSGLQFPNYSSELNVNALELDDSALYLCASSPQSRAVAYEQYFGPGTRLTVT.

This chain links TRBV29-1 with TRBJ1-4; 8 bases line up with TRBD1. Germline V CDR1 and CDR2: SQVTM, ANQGSEA. The trim removed 6 bases at V and 8 bases at J, leaving 5 bases unmatched. The CDR3 spans 12 residues. The CDR3 is CSVKQGGEKLFF. CDR3 DNA sequence: TGCAGCGTAAAACAGGGGGGAGAAAAACTGTTTTTT.

This clone has a handful of counts. This chain connects TRBV9 to TRBJ1-1; unclear D gene. The CDR3 is made up of 12 amino acids. Germline V gene data show CDR1 as SGDLS and CDR2 as YYNGEE. V was shortened by 3 bases and J by 4 bases, with 7 bases between the two germline ends. CDR3 loop: CASSGFGTEAFF. CDR3 DNA: TGTGCCAGCAGCGGGTTCGGCACTGAAGCTTTCTTT.

The rearrangement uses TRBV7-2 and TRBJ2-1, with D possibly matching TRBD2 (5 bases). Trimming took off 6 bases at V and 3 bases at J, with 15 bases between the two ends. This CDR3 is built from 15 residues. The germline gives CDR1 SGHTA, CDR2 FQGNSA. The CDR3 DNA follows: TGTGCCAGCAGTCTGACTAAGGGAGTCTACAATGAGCAGTTCTTC. Its translation: CASSLTKGVYNEQFF.

This clone showed up just once. CDR3 coding DNA: TGTGCCAGCACAAAGACCGGGACTCTCCAAGAGACCCAGTACTTC. Protein sequence: CASTKTGTLQETQYF. The rearrangement joins TRBV11-2 to TRBJ2-5; perhaps TRBD2 as D (6 bases). The length of the CDR3 is 15 residues. Germline assignment: CDR1 SGHAT and CDR2 FQNNGV. V was clipped by 7 bases and J by 1 base, with 16 bases between them.